The following is a T cell receptor (beta chain) sequence with its context. The antigen is unknown. Only in-frame clones appear in the TCRdb table, and some are missing; sequencing was by immunoSEQ multiplex PCR. The sample lists about 5,900 clones, about 98% seen once, with 1% to 1.5% in the top ten. The CDR3 contains 10 residues. Germline CDR1 is DFQATT and CDR2 is SNEGSKA (reference sequence). Deletions cut 3 bases from V and 6 bases from J, with 6 bases between. These data are taken from a study of naive CD8 T cells in extremely preterm neonates. Study-wide points: Preterm neonates shared more CDR3 nucleotide sequences (about 2.5%) than older groups. Preterm CDR3s were shorter than older groups', with fewer N additions and less trimming. Compared with all age groups, preterm neonates showed less repertoire richness. Preterm samples differed in productive template counts; sample size was small.

This sequence originates from a human donor in good health. Sample: naive CD8+ T cells from blood. The genes are TRBV20-1 and TRBJ2-7; TRBD1 might be the D (6 bases). This CDR3 is CSARGAEQYF. The CDR3 DNA follows: TGCAGTGCTAGGGGGGCCGAGCAGTACTTC.